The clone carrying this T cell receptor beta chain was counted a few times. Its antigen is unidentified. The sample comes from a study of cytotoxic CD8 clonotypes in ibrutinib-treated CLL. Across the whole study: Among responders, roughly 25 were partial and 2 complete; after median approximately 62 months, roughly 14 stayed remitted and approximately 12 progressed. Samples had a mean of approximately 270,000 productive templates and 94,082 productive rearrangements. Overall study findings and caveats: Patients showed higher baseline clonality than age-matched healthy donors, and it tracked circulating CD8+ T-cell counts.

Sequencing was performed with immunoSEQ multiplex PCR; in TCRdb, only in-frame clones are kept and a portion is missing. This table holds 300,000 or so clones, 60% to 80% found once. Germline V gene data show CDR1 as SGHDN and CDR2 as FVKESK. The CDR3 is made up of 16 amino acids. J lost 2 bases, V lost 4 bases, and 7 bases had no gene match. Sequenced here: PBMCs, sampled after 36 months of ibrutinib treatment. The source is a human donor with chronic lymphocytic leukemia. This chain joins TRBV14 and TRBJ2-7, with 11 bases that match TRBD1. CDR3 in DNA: TGTGCCAGCAGCCCCAGAACGGGACAGGGGGCCTACGAGCAGTACTTC. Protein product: CASSPRTGQGAYEQYF.